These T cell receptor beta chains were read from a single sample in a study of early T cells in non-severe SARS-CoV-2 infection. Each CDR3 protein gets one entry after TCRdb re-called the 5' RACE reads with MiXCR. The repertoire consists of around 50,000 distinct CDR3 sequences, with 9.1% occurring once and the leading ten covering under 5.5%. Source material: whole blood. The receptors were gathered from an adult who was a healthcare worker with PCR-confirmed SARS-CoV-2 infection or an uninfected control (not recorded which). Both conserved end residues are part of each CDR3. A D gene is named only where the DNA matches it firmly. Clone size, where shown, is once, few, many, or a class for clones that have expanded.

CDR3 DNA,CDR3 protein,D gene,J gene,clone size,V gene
TGTGCCAGCACCGGCGGAGAGAACACCGGGGAGCTGTTTTTT,CASTGGENTGELFF,NA,TRBJ2-2,few,TRBV2
TGTGCCAGCATGAGGGCAGGGGGAAAAGGAAACACCATATATTTT,CASMRAGGKGNTIYF,TRBD1,TRBJ1-3,many,TRBV6-6
TGTGCCAGCAGCTCGGGCAGCCACACCGGGGAGCTGTTTTTT,CASSSGSHTGELFF,NA,TRBJ2-2,NA,TRBV7-3
TGTGCCAGCAATCGGGACAGGGTCGTAGTAATTTCACCAGATACGCAGTATTTT,CASNRDRVVVISPDTQYF,TRBD1,TRBJ2-3,many,TRBV6-6
TGTGCCACCTACCTGGGTGGCTATGGCTACACCTTC,CATYLGGYGYTF,NA,TRBJ1-2,NA,TRBV6-5
TGTGCCAGCAGCTCCCGGACTAGCGGGCGCAATGAGCAGTTCTTC,CASSSRTSGRNEQFF,TRBD2,TRBJ2-1,many,TRBV7-9
TGTGCCAGCCTCCGGGACAGGGGGCGCGGGGATACGCAGTATTTT,CASLRDRGRGDTQYF,TRBD1,TRBJ2-3,NA,TRBV11-2
TGTGCCAGCAGCTTAGTTGAGGGGGCTACTGAAGCTTTCTTT,CASSLVEGATEAFF,TRBD1,TRBJ1-1,many,TRBV7-2
TGTGCCAGTGGGGTAGGGGCCTACGAGCAGTACTTC,CASGVGAYEQYF,NA,TRBJ2-7,NA,TRBV12-3/TRBV12-4
TGTGCCAGCAGTTACCGGGTTCACTACGAGCAGTACTTC,CASSYRVHYEQYF,NA,TRBJ2-7,few,TRBV6-5
TGTGCCAGCTCACCACCCGGGACAGGAGTTATGAACACTGAAGCTTTCTTT,CASSPPGTGVMNTEAFF,TRBD1,TRBJ1-1,many,TRBV18
TGTGCCAGCAGCCGAGGGGGCGGAGGTTCTTACAATGAGCAGTTCTTC,CASSRGGGGSYNEQFF,TRBD1,TRBJ2-1,NA,TRBV5-4
TGTGCCAGCAGAAGGACAGAGAACACTGAAGCTTTCTTT,CASRRTENTEAFF,NA,TRBJ1-1,many,TRBV7-9
TGTGCCACCAGTGACCAGCAAGAGACCCAGTACTTC,CATSDQQETQYF,NA,TRBJ2-5,many,TRBV24-1
TGTGCCAGCAGCGTTGACAGGGTACGGACTGAAGCTTTCTTT,CASSVDRVRTEAFF,TRBD1,TRBJ1-1,many,TRBV2
TGTGCCAGCAGTTTATCCCCCGGGACAGGGAGGTCCTACGAGCAGTACTTC,CASSLSPGTGRSYEQYF,TRBD1,TRBJ2-7,many,TRBV11-2
TGCAGTGCTAATAACCCCAAGAACTATGGCTACACCTTC,CSANNPKNYGYTF,NA,TRBJ1-2,few,TRBV20-1
TGTGCCACCCCGCGCGGGATTGAGCAGTTCTTC,CATPRGIEQFF,NA,TRBJ2-1,many,TRBV19
TGTGCCAGCAGCTTCGGGACACAGGGCATTCAGTACTTC,CASSFGTQGIQYF,NA,TRBJ2-4,many,TRBV5-6
TGTGCCAGCAGCTCCCATCGGGGCGGAAGCTCCTACAATGAGCAGTTCTTC,CASSSHRGGSSYNEQFF,NA,TRBJ2-1,NA,TRBV7-2
TGTGCCAGCCGGGACAAGGCAACTAATGAAAAACTGTTTTTT,CASRDKATNEKLFF,NA,TRBJ1-4,many,TRBV10-3
TGCAGTGCTACGAGGACTGATTACGAGCAGTACTTC,CSATRTDYEQYF,NA,TRBJ2-7,many,TRBV20-1
TGTGCCAGCAGTTTAAAGGGTCCAGGGAATTCCTACGAGCAGTACTTC,CASSLKGPGNSYEQYF,NA,TRBJ2-7,NA,TRBV27
TGTGCCAGCAGCAAATCCCCAGGGTTGGATTCACCCCTCCACTTT,CASSKSPGLDSPLHF,NA,TRBJ1-6,many,TRBV11-2
TGCGCCAGCAGCTTGCGGCTCGGGACAGATAGAGATTCACCCCTCCACTTT,CASSLRLGTDRDSPLHF,TRBD1,TRBJ1-6,many,TRBV5-1
TGCAGTGCTAGGAGACTAGCGGGGGGCGGTGACATTCAGTACTTC,CSARRLAGGGDIQYF,TRBD2,TRBJ2-4,many,TRBV20-1
TGTGCCAGCAGTTTAGGACAGGGGAGGAGTCAGCCCCAGCATTTT,CASSLGQGRSQPQHF,TRBD1,TRBJ1-5,NA,TRBV6-5
TGTGCCAGCAGCTCCTTAGCGGTGCCCCAAGAGACCCAGTACTTC,CASSSLAVPQETQYF,NA,TRBJ2-5,many,TRBV11-3
TGCGCCAGCAGCCAATCCTCCGGGAGTGATAAAGCTTTCTTT,CASSQSSGSDKAFF,NA,TRBJ1-1,NA,TRBV4-1
TGTGCCAGCAGCCCCTTACAGGGCAATGAAGCTTTCTTT,CASSPLQGNEAFF,NA,TRBJ1-1,medium-sized,TRBV11-2
TGTGCCAGCAGCTTCAGAGACTGGTACCAAGAGACCCAGTACTTC,CASSFRDWYQETQYF,NA,TRBJ2-5,NA,TRBV7-9
TGTGCCATCGGGTCCGGGACAGAAGGTACTGAAGCTTTCTTT,CAIGSGTEGTEAFF,TRBD1,TRBJ1-1,many,TRBV10-3
TGTGCCAGCAGCCGTCGACAGGCTTCCTACGAGCAGTACTTC,CASSRRQASYEQYF,NA,TRBJ2-7,many,TRBV11-2
TGTGCCAGCAGCCACGCCCGCCATGGGACTAGCGGGAGAAGCGTCACCGGGGAGCTGTTTTTT,CASSHARHGTSGRSVTGELFF,TRBD2,TRBJ2-2,many,TRBV7-6
TGTGCCACCAGCAGAGATCTGTACGCTGATAACAATGAGCAGTTCTTC,CATSRDLYADNNEQFF,NA,TRBJ2-1,many,TRBV15
TGTGCCAGCAGCCCCAGCGGGGGGGCCAATACGCAGTATTTT,CASSPSGGANTQYF,TRBD2,TRBJ2-3,many,TRBV7-3
TGCGCCAGCAGCCAATTTGGACAGGGGAACACTGAAGCTTTCTTT,CASSQFGQGNTEAFF,TRBD1,TRBJ1-1,many,TRBV4-1
TGTGCCAGCAGCTCAAAATCTAAATTTCATGAGCAGTTCTTC,CASSSKSKFHEQFF,NA,TRBJ2-1,NA,TRBV7-2
TGTGCCAGCAGCCCACAGGGCGCCTCGTTCACAGATACGCAGTATTTT,CASSPQGASFTDTQYF,NA,TRBJ2-3,many,TRBV7-3
TGCAGCGTCCCAGGGGATGGCTACACCTTC,CSVPGDGYTF,NA,TRBJ1-2,many,TRBV29-1
TGTGCCAGCAGCTTAACACAGGGCACCGGGGAGCTGTTTTTT,CASSLTQGTGELFF,NA,TRBJ2-2,many,TRBV11-2
TGCGCCAGCAGCTTCCCACCCGCCTACAAGCGGGAGAGTTACTACGAGCAGTACTTC,CASSFPPAYKRESYYEQYF,TRBD2,TRBJ2-7,many,TRBV5-1
TGTGCCAGCAGCCAAGGGACTAGCGCAGATACGCAGTATTTT,CASSQGTSADTQYF,TRBD2,TRBJ2-3,NA,TRBV4-2
TGCGCCAGCCCCGGGAAGAGGGAGATGAACACTGAAGCTTTCTTT,CASPGKREMNTEAFF,NA,TRBJ1-1,many,TRBV5-1
TGTGCCAGCAGTCTCCGGGATGTAAAAGGCGGCTACACCTTC,CASSLRDVKGGYTF,NA,TRBJ1-2,NA,TRBV28
TGCGCCAGCAGCATGATGGGGAGCAGGGCCACAGATACGCAGTATTTT,CASSMMGSRATDTQYF,NA,TRBJ2-3,many,TRBV5-1
TGTGCCAGCTCATCGGGACAGCAGGAAGAGACCCAGTACTTC,CASSSGQQEETQYF,TRBD1,TRBJ2-5,many,TRBV18